This T cell receptor beta chain is drawn from a study of cytomegalovirus exposure and HLA in healthy donors. Study as a whole: Earlier results showed 120 million or so unique TCR beta sequences derived from about 179 million T cells.

A multiplex PCR was run with 60 Vbeta primers and 13 Jbeta primers. TCRdb's table, derived via immunoSEQ multiplex PCR, lists solely in-frame clones and lacks some. This sample yields approximately 160,000 clones, of which roughly 80% are seen a single time; 0.75% to 0.9% belongs to the top ten. Trimming left V 3 bases short and J 2 bases short, with 5 bases between. In germline, CDR1 is MNHEY, CDR2 SMNVEV (reference sequence). The CDR3 runs to 13 residues. For this clone: Within the sample, other DNA sequences also encode this same CDR3.

The receptor comes from a woman aged 18 to 35 in good health and CMV-seronegative. The sequencing sample was made of PBMCs. This rearrangement joins TRBV27 to TRBJ1-5; unclear D gene. The CDR3 nucleotides are TGTGCCAGCAGTTTCCGCGGCAATCAGCCCCAGCATTTT. Protein product: CASSFRGNQPQHF.